The 18 T cell receptor beta chains presented below share a single source sample, sequenced in a study of T cells in localized non-small cell lung cancer. Measured with immunoSEQ multiplex PCR; TCRdb has only the in-frame clones, and not every one. Among about 40,000 clones, 75% to 90% were seen once, and the ten largest hold 5.5% to 6.5%. Material: peripheral blood, obtained before any cancer treatment. Receptors originate from a man between 40 and 69 years old with stage I lung adenocarcinoma.

The gene calls are TRBV19 and TRBJ2-7, with a possible D match to TRBD2 (6 bases). The CDR3 length is 15 residues. V gave up 5 bases and J gave up 4 bases, with 18 bases separating them. Germline assignment: CDR1 LNHDA and CDR2 SQIVND (reference sequence). The CDR3 bases are TGTGCCAGTAGTCTTAGCGGCGTCGGGGGTTACGAGCAGTACTTC. It is translated as CASSLSGVGGYEQYF.

This chain joins TRBV7-8 and TRBJ2-7; D call uncertain. Trimming pared 2 bases from V and 0 bases from J, leaving 14 bases between. The CDR3 runs 16 residues. The germline V gene encodes CDR1 SGHVS and CDR2 FQNEAQ. The CDR3 nucleotides are TGTGCCAGCAGCTTACCAGCCGAACAACCCTCCTACGAGCAGTACTTC. Translating it yields CASSLPAEQPSYEQYF.

This chain joins TRBV18 and TRBJ2-7; either TRBD1 or TRBD2 may supply D (5 bases each). CDR1 and CDR2 from the germline V gene are KGHSH and LQKENI. V lost 3 bases to trimming and J lost 0 bases, with 9 bases between them. The CDR3 extends over 14 amino acids. CDR3 coding DNA: TGTGCCAGCTCACCTGGGGGATTCTCCTACGAGCAGTACTTC. This gives the protein CASSPGGFSYEQYF.

The CDR3 bases are TGCGCCAGCAGCGGATGGGCGGGAGTCCCAGATACGCAGTATTTT. This encodes CASSGWAGVPDTQYF. V is TRBV5-1 and J is TRBJ2-3; the match to TRBD2 covers 7 bases. V lost 4 bases to trimming and J lost 4 bases; unmatched junction nucleotides: 9. The CDR3 consists of 15 residues. Germline V CDR1 and CDR2: SGHRS, YFSETQ.

The chain has TRBV5-4 and TRBJ2-5; D may correspond to TRBD1 or TRBD2 (7 bases each). The CDR3 extends over 11 amino acids. V lost 4 bases to trimming and J lost 10 bases, with 11 bases between them. Per the germline V gene, CDR1 is SGHNT and CDR2 is YYREEE (reference sequence). The CDR3 DNA sequence: TGTGCCAGCAGCGACAGGGAGGGCCAGTACTTC. Protein sequence: CASSDREGQYF.

The V gene is TRBV4-2, the J gene TRBJ2-5; 9 nucleotides agree with TRBD2. The V gene end was trimmed by 4 bases and the J gene end by 3 bases; junction bases not matched to a gene: 6. Germline assignment: CDR1 LGHNA and CDR2 YNFKEQ. This CDR3 has 15 residues. Here the CDR3 reads CASSPGGTSKETQYF. The CDR3 DNA reads as TGTGCCAGCAGCCCAGGAGGGACTAGCAAAGAGACCCAGTACTTC.

The J gene is TRBJ2-7, the V gene TRBV9, with D possibly being TRBD2 (7 bases). The germline gives CDR1 SGDLS, CDR2 YYNGEE. The CDR3 contains 15 residues. Trimming left V 4 bases short and J 1 base short, with 15 bases between. This CDR3 reads CASSPGGDPSYEQYF. In nucleotides, the CDR3 is TGTGCCAGCAGCCCGGGGGGCGACCCGTCCTACGAGCAGTACTTC.

V usage is TRBV19 and J usage is TRBJ2-1; no clear D. CDR3 length: 12 residues. V was shortened by 7 bases and J by 4 bases, with 8 bases between the two germline ends. Germline loops: CDR1 LNHDA, CDR2 SQIVND (reference sequence). In DNA, the CDR3 is TGTGCCAGTATGCCAAAGTACAATGAGCAGTTCTTC. Protein: CASMPKYNEQFF.

The V call is TRBV18, the J call TRBJ1-1, with D unresolved. CDR3 length: 16 residues. Trimming removed 6 bases from V and 1 base from J, with 18 bases in between. The germline V gene encodes CDR1 KGHSH and CDR2 LQKENI. The CDR3 loop reads CASSLNRRSENTEAFF. CDR3 bases: TGTGCCAGCTCGCTTAATCGAAGAAGTGAGAACACTGAAGCTTTCTTT.

This rearrangement joins TRBV7-8 to TRBJ2-3; 7 bases are a match to TRBD2. V lost 1 base to trimming and J lost 0 bases; unmatched junction nucleotides: 10. Germline-derived CDR1 and CDR2 are SGHVS and FQNEAQ. The CDR3 has 18 amino acids. The CDR3 spells CASSLGKLAYASTDTQYF. The CDR3 DNA reads as TGTGCCAGCAGCTTAGGAAAACTAGCGTACGCTAGCACAGATACGCAGTATTTT.

This clone was found once. The gene calls are TRBV2 and TRBJ2-7; D gene unclear. Trimming took off 6 bases at V and 3 bases at J, with 6 bases between the two ends. The CDR3 has 11 amino acids. Germline CDR1 and CDR2: SNHLY and FYNNEI. The CDR3 region has the DNA TGTGCCAGCAGACAGTTCTACGAGCAGTACTTC. Its translation is CASRQFYEQYF. Combining the CDR3 with reference TRBV2 and TRBJ2-7 gives the whole variable domain EPEVTQTPSHQVTQMGQEVILRCVPISNHLYFYWYRQILGQKVEFLVSFYNNEISEKSEIFDDQFSVERPDGSNFTLKIRSTKLEDSAMYFCASRQFYEQYFGPGTRLTVT.

J is TRBJ2-7 and V is TRBV5-4, with 7 bases matching TRBD2. Germline assignment: CDR1 SGHNT and CDR2 YYREEE (reference sequence). The trim removed 3 bases at V and 3 bases at J, leaving 9 bases unmatched. This CDR3 is 15 amino acids long. The CDR3 region has the DNA TGTGCCAGCAGCTCCGGGGTGGGGGAGGGCTACGAGCAGTACTTC. Its translation: CASSSGVGEGYEQYF.

This chain connects TRBV4-1 to TRBJ2-5, with D unclear. Germline-derived CDR1 and CDR2 are MGHRA and YSYEKL. V dropped 0 bases and J dropped 7 bases, with 15 bases sitting between them. CDR3 length: 15 residues. The CDR3, as DNA: TGCGCCAGCAGCCAAGAAGCCGCCGGAGCTTGGACCCAGTACTTC. It translates to CASSQEAAGAWTQYF.

The chain is built from TRBV19 and TRBJ1-1; D gene unclear. The CDR3 has 13 residues. Germline values: CDR1 LNHDA, CDR2 SQIVND (reference sequence). V lost 8 bases and J 1 base, leaving 11 bases between the germline ends. The chain's CDR3 is CASRQYSNTEAFF. The CDR3 DNA reads TGTGCCAGTCGACAATACTCGAACACTGAAGCTTTCTTT.

This chain links TRBV9 with TRBJ2-3; D may be TRBD2 (6 bases). This CDR3 has 17 amino acids. Deletions cut 4 bases from V and 1 base from J, with 19 bases between. Germline V gene data show CDR1 as SGDLS and CDR2 as YYNGEE. CDR3 in amino acids: CASSPRESSHRTDTQYF. The CDR3 bases are TGTGCCAGCAGCCCCCGGGAGAGCAGCCACCGCACAGATACGCAGTATTTT.

This clone was found once. The chain carries TRBV11-1 and TRBJ2-7; D gene unclear. Trimming removed 6 bases at V and 3 bases at J, with 15 bases between. The length of the CDR3 is 14 residues. The germline V gene encodes CDR1 SGHAT and CDR2 FQDESV (reference sequence). CDR3 DNA: TGTGCCAGCAGTGAGACGAGACTGATCTACGAGCAGTACTTC. Protein sequence: CASSETRLIYEQYF.

The rearrangement links TRBV5-4 to TRBJ2-1; 9 bases match TRBD2. This CDR3 has 17 amino acids. Trimming removed 10 bases from V and 3 bases from J; junction bases left unmatched: 17. In germline, CDR1 is SGHNT, CDR2 YYREEE (reference sequence). This CDR3 is CASTSRALAGNYNEQFF. For the CDR3, the DNA is TGTGCCTCTACTTCAAGGGCCCTAGCGGGGAACTACAATGAGCAGTTCTTC.

This clone was found a few times. The V call is TRBV11-2, the J call TRBJ2-7; 7 bases match TRBD2. Per germline, CDR1 SGHAT and CDR2 FQNNGV. The CDR3 spans 15 residues. J was trimmed by 4 bases and V by 2 bases; bases with no gene match: 8. For the CDR3, the DNA is TGTGCCAGCAGCTTACAGGCAACTAGCGCATACGAGCAGTACTTC. This translates into CASSLQATSAYEQYF.